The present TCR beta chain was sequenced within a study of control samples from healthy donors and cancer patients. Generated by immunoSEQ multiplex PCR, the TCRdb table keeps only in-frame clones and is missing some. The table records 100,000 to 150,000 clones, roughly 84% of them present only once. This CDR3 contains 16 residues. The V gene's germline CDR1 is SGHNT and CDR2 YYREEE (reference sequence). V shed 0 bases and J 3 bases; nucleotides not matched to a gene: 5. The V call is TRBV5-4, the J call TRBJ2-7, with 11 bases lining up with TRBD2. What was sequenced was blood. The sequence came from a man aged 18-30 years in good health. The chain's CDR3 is CASSLATSGNHYEQYF. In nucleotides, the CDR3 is TGTGCCAGCAGCTTGGCGACTAGCGGGAACCACTACGAGCAGTACTTC.